The entry below describes one TCR beta chain. Its target is not known. This entry belongs to a study of post-analysis software for immune sequencing data. Study information: Included courses were relapsing-remitting and secondary progressive multiple sclerosis; progressive-relapsing multiple sclerosis was also included.

V was pared by 1 base and J by 8 bases, with 15 bases between. There are 15 residues in the CDR3. CDR1 and CDR2 from the germline V gene are SGHTA and FQGTGA. Study-level results: Compared with controls, patients had more of 4 or 5 TRBV segments, including TRBV5-6, TRBV5-1 and TRBV20-1. Multiple sclerosis patients had significantly lower normalized Chao1 diversity than controls.

Unique molecular identifiers were built into the TCR beta cDNA libraries. Between roughly 0.95 and 10 million T cells gave rise to 450,000 to 650,000 cDNA molecules. From the PCR reads, TCRdb called clonotypes with MiXCR, one entry per CDR3 protein. The sample includes about 820,000 distinct CDR3 sequences, approximately 53% seen only once; the top ten take approximately 4.3%. Sequencing used blood. This receptor was obtained from a girl under 18 with multiple sclerosis. The gene calls are TRBV7-3 and TRBJ2-1, with D maybe TRBD2 (7 bases). The CDR3 loop reads CASSLSGGAGDEQFF. CDR3 coding DNA: TGTGCCAGCAGCTTAAGTGGGGGGGCCGGGGATGAGCAGTTCTTC.